This passage covers 27 T cell receptor beta chains from one sample sequenced in a study of OX40 agonist ivuxolimab in advanced cancers. The table came from immunoSEQ multiplex PCR; TCRdb's copy has only in-frame clones and leaves some out. The sample consists of around 93,000 clones, about 86% of them appearing once. The sample was CD4+ or CD8+ T cells sorted from blood, taken in a trial of the OX40 agonist ivuxolimab. These TCRs come from an adult with an advanced solid tumor such as melanoma, head and neck, liver or kidney cancer.

The genes are TRBV28 and TRBJ2-4, with TRBD2 identical over 10 bases. Germline V gives CDR1 MDHEN, CDR2 SYDVKM. J was trimmed by 8 bases and V by 3 bases; bases with no gene match: 7. This CDR3 has 15 amino acids. In DNA form, the CDR3 reads TGTGCCAGCAGTTTTAGCGGGAGGCCCGGCGACATTCAGTACTTC. Protein: CASSFSGRPGDIQYF.

This chain links TRBV9 with TRBJ2-7, with 9 bases lining up with TRBD1. This CDR3 has 14 residues. Losses at the gene ends were 4 bases for V and 5 bases for J; bases not matched to a gene: 7. Germline-derived CDR1 and CDR2 are SGDLS and YYNGEE. The DNA for the CDR3 is TGTGCCAGCAGCCCCAGGACAGGGGAGGACGAGCAGTACTTC. Translation gives CASSPRTGEDEQYF.

This chain joins TRBV5-4 and TRBJ2-2; D is undetermined. In germline, CDR1 is SGHNT, CDR2 YYREEE (reference sequence). CDR3 length: 15 residues. V was pared by 0 bases and J by 3 bases, with 9 bases between. The CDR3 DNA reads TGTGCCAGCAGCTTGGGATCAGCTTACACCGGGGAGCTGTTTTTT. This sequence encodes CASSLGSAYTGELFF.

The chain recombines TRBV6-4 with TRBJ2-3, with 12 bases aligning to TRBD2. Per the germline V gene, CDR1 is MRHNA and CDR2 is SNTAGT. This CDR3 has 15 residues. J lost 5 bases, V lost 2 bases, and 2 bases had no gene match. The CDR3 sequence is CASSDTTSGGDTQYF. The CDR3, as DNA: TGTGCCAGCAGTGACACGACTAGCGGGGGAGATACGCAGTATTTT.

This clone was counted at least ten times. The J gene is TRBJ2-5, the V gene TRBV6-5; D perhaps matches TRBD2 (6 bases). Trimming removed 5 bases at V and 5 bases at J, with 15 bases between. This CDR3 is built from 14 residues. Germline lookup yields CDR1 MNHEY and CDR2 SVGAGI. The CDR3 nucleotides read TGTGCCAGCAGTCGACTAGTGGGGCGGGAGACCCAGTACTTC. Translation: CASSRLVGRETQYF.

This chain's CDR3 is CASTRSLATGELFF. The CDR3 DNA reads as TGTGCCAGCACAAGGTCACTAGCGACCGGGGAGCTGTTTTTT. The chain joins TRBV2 to TRBJ2-2, with 7 positions matching TRBD2. This CDR3 has 14 residues. Losses at the gene ends were 7 bases for V and 5 bases for J; bases not matched to a gene: 7. Looked up from germline, CDR1 is SNHLY and CDR2 is FYNNEI. Combining the CDR3 with reference TRBV2 and TRBJ2-2 gives the whole variable domain EPEVTQTPSHQVTQMGQEVILRCVPISNHLYFYWYRQILGQKVEFLVSFYNNEISEKSEIFDDQFSVERPDGSNFTLKIRSTKLEDSAMYFCASTRSLATGELFFGEGSRLTVL.

This sequence joins TRBV19 and TRBJ2-5; D uncertain. Trimming removed 5 bases at V and 0 bases at J, with 10 bases between. Germline V gene sequence: CDR1 LNHDA, CDR2 SQIVND (reference sequence). The CDR3 extends over 14 amino acids. In nucleotides, the CDR3 is TGTGCCAGTAGTCCCAGACGGGACCAAGAGACCCAGTACTTC. Protein sequence: CASSPRRDQETQYF.

The chain carries TRBV19 and TRBJ2-2; D gene uncertain. Germline lookup yields CDR1 LNHDA and CDR2 SQIVND (reference sequence). V was clipped by 4 bases and J by 5 bases, with 8 bases between them. The CDR3 loop spans 13 amino acids. The CDR3 region is CASSNVGTGELFF. The CDR3 DNA follows: TGTGCCAGTAGTAATGTGGGAACCGGGGAGCTGTTTTTT.

V usage is TRBV7-9 and J usage is TRBJ1-5; the D is unclear. The V gene lost 1 base and the J gene lost 2 bases, with 9 bases spanning the gap. The CDR3 covers 15 residues. Germline V gene data show CDR1 as SEHNR and CDR2 as FQNEAQ (reference sequence). In DNA form, the CDR3 reads TGTGCCAGCAGCTTAGAGGAGGAGGGCAATCAGCCCCAGCATTTT. Translating gives CASSLEEEGNQPQHF.

This chain uses TRBV7-2 with TRBJ2-7; 10 positions agree with TRBD1. Germline V gene lookup returns CDR1 SGHTA and CDR2 FQGNSA. V lost 7 bases to trimming and J lost 5 bases; unmatched junction nucleotides: 5. The CDR3 length is 13 residues. In nucleotides, the CDR3 is TGTGCCAGCACCACGGACAGGGGGAACGAGCAGTACTTC. It is translated as CASTTDRGNEQYF.

This rearrangement joins TRBV6-1 to TRBJ2-7; 10 bases agree with TRBD1. Trimming removed 6 bases from V and 7 bases from J; junction bases left unmatched: 6. Germline V gives CDR1 MNHNS, CDR2 SASEGT. The CDR3 consists of 13 residues. The CDR3 sequence: CASSGTGVGEQYF. The DNA for the CDR3 is TGTGCCAGCAGCGGGACAGGGGTTGGGGAGCAGTACTTC.

V and J are TRBV30 and TRBJ2-7; the D is unclear. Germline V gene data show CDR1 as GTSNPN and CDR2 as SVGIG (reference sequence). Trimming shortened V by 5 bases and J by 6 bases, and 17 bases separated the two germline ends. This CDR3 is built from 13 residues. The CDR3 nucleotides are TGTGCCTGGGCCAGACTGGCGTTGGGCGAGCAGTACTTC. Protein sequence: CAWARLALGEQYF.

V usage is TRBV7-9 and J usage is TRBJ2-7; a possible D gene is TRBD1 (6 bases). V was clipped by 4 bases and J by 0 bases, with 10 bases between them. Looked up from germline, CDR1 is SEHNR and CDR2 is FQNEAQ (reference sequence). The CDR3 extends over 14 amino acids. The CDR3 DNA follows: TGTGCCAGCAGCTCGTTGACAGGCTCCTACGAGCAGTACTTC. Protein product: CASSSLTGSYEQYF.

The chain employs TRBV5-4 and TRBJ1-1; D gene ambiguous. Per the germline V gene, CDR1 is SGHNT and CDR2 is YYREEE (reference sequence). Deletions cut 0 bases from V and 2 bases from J, with 11 bases between. The CDR3 runs to 15 residues. CDR3 region: CASSLAGGGNTEAFF. In DNA form, the CDR3 reads TGTGCCAGCAGCTTGGCGGGAGGAGGAAACACTGAAGCTTTCTTT.

V usage is TRBV7-9 and J usage is TRBJ1-1; D unclear. Trimming pared 5 bases from V and 0 bases from J, leaving 13 bases between. The CDR3 contains 15 residues. Germline CDR1 is SEHNR and CDR2 is FQNEAQ (reference sequence). The CDR3 region is CASSRVSEMNTEAFF. The CDR3 DNA reads TGTGCCAGCAGCCGAGTGTCCGAGATGAACACTGAAGCTTTCTTT.

The chain links TRBV28 to TRBJ2-3, with D perhaps TRBD2 (5 bases). Germline lookup yields CDR1 MDHEN and CDR2 SYDVKM. This CDR3 has 14 amino acids. V lost 2 bases and J lost 3, with 9 bases in between. CDR3 DNA sequence: TGTGCCAGCAGTTTAGAGGGTAGGACAGATACGCAGTATTTT. It codes for CASSLEGRTDTQYF. Together with reference TRBV28 and TRBJ2-3, the CDR3 gives the full variable domain: DVKVTQSSRYLVKRTGEKVFLECVQDMDHENMFWYRQDPGLGLRLIYFSYDVKMKEKGDIPEGYSVSREKKERFSLILESASTNQTSMYLCASSLEGRTDTQYFGPGTRLTVL.

The chain is built from TRBV19 and TRBJ1-5; D gene unclear. Germline CDR1 is LNHDA and CDR2 is SQIVND (reference sequence). This CDR3 contains 16 residues. Trimming took off 5 bases at V and 2 bases at J, with 16 bases between the two ends. The CDR3: CASSSPDGLGNQPQHF. The CDR3 DNA is TGTGCCAGTAGTTCTCCAGACGGGTTGGGCAATCAGCCCCAGCATTTT.

V and J are TRBV7-2 and TRBJ1-4, with D maybe TRBD1 (6 bases). The V gene lost 2 bases and the J gene lost 2 bases, with 9 bases spanning the gap. CDR1 and CDR2 from the germline V gene are SGHTA and FQGNSA. The CDR3 consists of 15 residues. CDR3 amino acids: CASSLRRGTNEKLFF. CDR3 in DNA: TGTGCCAGCAGCTTACGGAGGGGGACTAATGAAAAACTGTTTTTT.

CDR3 residues: CASSSTDRGQDTQYF. CDR3 in DNA: TGTGCCAGCAGTTCCACCGACAGGGGGCAAGATACGCAGTATTTT. V and J are TRBV7-2 and TRBJ2-3, with 10 bases lining up with TRBD1. The CDR3 length is 15 residues. J lost 5 bases, V lost 6 bases, and 8 bases had no gene match. The germline V gene has CDR1 SGHTA and CDR2 FQGNSA.

The chain recombines TRBV5-6 with TRBJ2-1; D ambiguous. CDR3 length: 12 residues. Trimming removed 0 bases from V and 7 bases from J, with 5 bases in between. Germline V lookup: CDR1 SGHDT, CDR2 YYEEEE. CDR3 in DNA: TGTGCCAGCAGCTTGGTAGCAAATGAGCAGTTCTTC. Translated: CASSLVANEQFF.

The CDR3 reads CASSTSSGKETQYF. The CDR3 DNA follows: TGTGCCAGCAGCACGAGTAGCGGGAAGGAGACCCAGTACTTC. The rearrangement uses TRBV5-4 and TRBJ2-5; the match to TRBD2 covers 8 bases. The CDR3 has 14 residues. The germline V gene encodes CDR1 SGHNT and CDR2 YYREEE (reference sequence). V shed 4 bases and J 5 bases; nucleotides not matched to a gene: 7.

V and J are TRBV7-9 and TRBJ2-5; 8 bases map to TRBD1. CDR1 and CDR2 (germline): SEHNR, FQNEAQ (reference sequence). Germline trimming cut 4 bases from V and 3 bases from J; bases unmatched to any gene: 7. The CDR3 extends over 15 amino acids. This CDR3 is CASSSTTGGKETQYF. Written as DNA, the CDR3 is TGTGCCAGCAGCTCCACCACAGGGGGGAAAGAGACCCAGTACTTC.

The CDR3 DNA reads TGCGCCAGCAGCCTTGATGGGACAGCCAGCGAGCAGTACTTC. Translating it yields CASSLDGTASEQYF. The chain uses TRBV5-1 and TRBJ2-7; 7 nucleotides agree with TRBD1. CDR3 length: 14 amino acids. Trimming took 4 bases from V and 6 from J; bases not matched to a gene: 10. Germline values: CDR1 SGHRS, CDR2 YFSETQ.

The chain has TRBV5-8 and TRBJ1-5; D is undetermined. The ends were cut back, 0 bases at V and 0 bases at J, with 10 bases in the middle. Germline-derived CDR1 and CDR2 are SGHTS and YDEGEE. This CDR3 has 16 amino acids. This chain's CDR3 is CASSLGPVDSNQPQHF. The CDR3 nucleotides read TGTGCCAGCAGCTTGGGGCCAGTGGATAGCAATCAGCCCCAGCATTTT.

The chain is built from TRBV5-1 and TRBJ2-2; D ambiguous. The germline V gene encodes CDR1 SGHRS and CDR2 YFSETQ. The CDR3 consists of 13 residues. Trimming shortened V by 6 bases and J by 0 bases, and 6 bases separated the two germline ends. The CDR3: CASTESNTGELFF. Here the CDR3 DNA reads TGCGCCAGCACGGAATCGAACACCGGGGAGCTGTTTTTT. Drawing the rest from reference TRBV5-1 and TRBJ2-2, the complete variable domain is KAGVTQTPRYLIKTRGQQVTLSCSPISGHRSVSWYQQTPGQGLQFLFEYFSETQRNKGNFPGRFSGRQFSNSRSEMNVSTLELGDSALYLCASTESNTGELFFGEGSRLTVL.

The chain couples TRBV6-5 to TRBJ2-3; tentative D call: TRBD1 (6 bases). The CDR3 totals 15 residues. Germline CDR1 reads MNHEY; CDR2 reads SVGAGI. Trimming removed 3 bases from V and 2 bases from J, with 12 bases in between. The CDR3 bases are TGTGCCAGCAGTTATAGGGGGTCTAACACAGATACGCAGTATTTT. Translating gives CASSYRGSNTDTQYF.

In this sample, this clone turned up once. This chain connects TRBV27 to TRBJ2-1; D is unclear. Germline V gene data show CDR1 as MNHEY and CDR2 as SMNVEV (reference sequence). Trimming pared 5 bases from V and 2 bases from J, leaving 13 bases between. This CDR3 comprises 15 residues. The CDR3: CASSITGSPYNEQFF. The CDR3 nucleotides read TGTGCCAGCAGTATAACCGGCAGTCCCTACAATGAGCAGTTCTTC.